The clone carrying this T cell receptor (beta chain) showed up just once. Its antigen is not known. The sample is drawn from a study of Tregs in tolerant kidney transplant recipients. Study in general: The nonmyeloablative bone marrow transplants came from related graft donors, with transient mixed chimerism. Regarding the study as a whole: Nucleotide sequences could not be compared across some patients' samples due to primer changes. Few patients were studied, so findings need validation in larger groups.

The table came from immunoSEQ multiplex PCR; TCRdb's copy has only in-frame clones and leaves some out. The repertoire holds around 77,000 clones, approximately 98% seen once, with over 0.45% in the top ten. CDR3 length equals 15 residues. CDR1 is SGDLS, CDR2 YYNGEE, per germline. Trimming at V came to 0 bases and at J to 3 bases, leaving 6 bases not matched to a gene. Unstimulated Tregs (CD4+CD25+CD127-) and CD4+CD25- non-Tregs were sorted from PBMCs. The sequences come from CD4+ T cells from blood, collected before the transplant. The chain recombines TRBV9 with TRBJ2-7; TRBD2 agrees at 7 bases. This sequence originates from a human donor who received a combined kidney and bone marrow transplant. In DNA form, the CDR3 reads TGTGCCAGCAGCGTAGGCCTAGCGGACCTCTACGAGCAGTACTTC. It translates to CASSVGLADLYEQYF.